This TCR beta chain was retrieved from a study of T cell repertoires in cytomegalovirus infection. On the study more broadly: Both a matching HLA type and CMV infection were indicated by public TCR beta signatures.

One entry per CDR3 protein, called by TCRdb with MiXCR from the reads. The table lists approximately 250,000 distinct CDR3 sequences, over 8% of them singletons. Study-level points and caveats: Cumulative frequency (of public TCR beta family members) identified carriers of CMV plus the relevant HLA. Ex vivo, HLA-C-restricted CMV-specific TCR beta clonotypes prevailed over the rest of the response.

This clonotype has ten or more counts. Its antigen is unknown. This CDR3 region has 13 residues. Germline assignment: CDR1 SGHTA and CDR2 FQGNSA. V lost 8 bases, J lost 6 bases, and 17 bases lay in between. The chain combines TRBV7-2 with TRBJ2-7; D might be TRBD1 or TRBD2, each matching 5 bases. Sequencing input: PBMCs. This clonotype originated in a human donor in good health (CMV status not recorded). Some clones in this sample may be carry-over from other donors' samples. The CDR3 spells CASWSGRAGEQYF. The DNA of the CDR3 is TGTGCCAGCTGGTCGGGCAGGGCGGGCGAGCAGTACTTC.